The TCR beta chain under discussion was sequenced for a study of cytomegalovirus exposure and HLA in healthy donors. General study results and limits: Researchers counted 164 TCR beta chains as cytomegalovirus-associated.

TCRdb's table, derived via immunoSEQ multiplex PCR, lists solely in-frame clones and lacks some. The data show about 84,000 clones, under 95% seen once. Of note for this clone: Antigen specificity is unknown.

The donors were in the roughly 130-subject validation cohort; that cohort was separate from the roughly 730-subject first cohort. The sequencing input was PBMCs. This clonotype was sampled from a young man in good health and CMV-seronegative.

CDR3 in DNA: TGTGCCAGCAGCCGTGACACCGGGGAGCTGTTTTTT. Amino acids: CASSRDTGELFF. The rearrangement links TRBV5-4 to TRBJ2-2; D unresolved. The germline V and J ends were trimmed by 4 bases and 3 bases, with 4 bases remaining between them. CDR1 SGHNT and CDR2 YYREEE come from the germline V gene (reference sequence). This CDR3 comprises 12 residues.